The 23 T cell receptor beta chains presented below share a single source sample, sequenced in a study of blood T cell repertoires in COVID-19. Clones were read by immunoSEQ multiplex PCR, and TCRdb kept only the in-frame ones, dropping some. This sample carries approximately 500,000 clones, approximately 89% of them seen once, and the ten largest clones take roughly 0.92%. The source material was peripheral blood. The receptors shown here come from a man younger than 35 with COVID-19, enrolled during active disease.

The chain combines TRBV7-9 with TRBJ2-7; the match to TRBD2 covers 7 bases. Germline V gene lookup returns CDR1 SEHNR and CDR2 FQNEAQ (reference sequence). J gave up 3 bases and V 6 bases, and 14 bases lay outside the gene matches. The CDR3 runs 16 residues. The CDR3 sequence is CASSPPGGSSFYEQYF. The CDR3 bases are TGTGCCAGCAGTCCTCCGGGCGGGAGTTCTTTCTACGAGCAGTACTTC.

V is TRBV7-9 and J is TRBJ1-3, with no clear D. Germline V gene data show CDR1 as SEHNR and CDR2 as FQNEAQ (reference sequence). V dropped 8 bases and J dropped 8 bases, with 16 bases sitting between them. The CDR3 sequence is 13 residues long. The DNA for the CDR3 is TGTGCCAGCGCGGCCCCCCAGAGGGACACCATATATTTT. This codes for CASAAPQRDTIYF.

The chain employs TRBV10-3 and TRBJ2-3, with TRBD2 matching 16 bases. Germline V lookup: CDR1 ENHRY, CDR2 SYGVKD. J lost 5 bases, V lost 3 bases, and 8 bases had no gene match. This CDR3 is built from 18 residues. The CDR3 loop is CAISDSGTSGREVDTQYF. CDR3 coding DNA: TGTGCCATCAGTGATTCCGGGACTAGCGGGAGGGAAGTAGATACGCAGTATTTT.

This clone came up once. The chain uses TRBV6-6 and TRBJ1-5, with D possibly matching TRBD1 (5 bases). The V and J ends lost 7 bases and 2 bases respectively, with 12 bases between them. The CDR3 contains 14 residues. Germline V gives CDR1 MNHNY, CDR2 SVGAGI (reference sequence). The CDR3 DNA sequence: TGTGCCAGCACCCCCTCGGGGGGCAATCAGCCCCAGCATTTT. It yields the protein CASTPSGGNQPQHF.

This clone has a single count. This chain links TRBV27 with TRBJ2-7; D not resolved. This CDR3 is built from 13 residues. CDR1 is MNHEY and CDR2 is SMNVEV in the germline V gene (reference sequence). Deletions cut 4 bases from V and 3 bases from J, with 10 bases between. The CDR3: CASSSYRSYEQYF. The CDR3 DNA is TGTGCCAGCAGTTCGTATCGGAGCTACGAGCAGTACTTC.

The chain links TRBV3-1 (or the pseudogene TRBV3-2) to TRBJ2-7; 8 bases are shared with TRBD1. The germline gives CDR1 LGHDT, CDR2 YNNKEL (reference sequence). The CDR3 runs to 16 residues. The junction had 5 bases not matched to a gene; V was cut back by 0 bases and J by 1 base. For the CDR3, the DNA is TGTGCCAGCAGCCAAGATGCAGGGGGCGAATCCTACGAGCAGTACTTC. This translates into CASSQDAGGESYEQYF.

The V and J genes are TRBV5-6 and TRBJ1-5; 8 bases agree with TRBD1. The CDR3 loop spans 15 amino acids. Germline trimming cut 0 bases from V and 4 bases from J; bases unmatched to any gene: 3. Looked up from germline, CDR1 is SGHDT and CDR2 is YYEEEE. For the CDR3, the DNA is TGTGCCAGCAGCTTGGAAGGGACAGGTAATCAGCCCCAGCATTTT. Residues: CASSLEGTGNQPQHF.

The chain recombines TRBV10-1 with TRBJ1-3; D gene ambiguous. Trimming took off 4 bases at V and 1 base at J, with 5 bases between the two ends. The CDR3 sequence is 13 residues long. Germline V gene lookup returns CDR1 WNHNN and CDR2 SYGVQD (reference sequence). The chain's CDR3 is CASSGGSGNTIYF. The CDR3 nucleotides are TGCGCCAGCAGTGGAGGTTCTGGAAACACCATATATTTT.

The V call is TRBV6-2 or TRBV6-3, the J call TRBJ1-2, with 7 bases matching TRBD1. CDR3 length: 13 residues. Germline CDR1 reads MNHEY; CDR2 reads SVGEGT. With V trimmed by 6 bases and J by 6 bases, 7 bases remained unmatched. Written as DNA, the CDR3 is TGTGCCAGCAGCCGACAGGGAGCGGATGGCTACACCTTC. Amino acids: CASSRQGADGYTF.

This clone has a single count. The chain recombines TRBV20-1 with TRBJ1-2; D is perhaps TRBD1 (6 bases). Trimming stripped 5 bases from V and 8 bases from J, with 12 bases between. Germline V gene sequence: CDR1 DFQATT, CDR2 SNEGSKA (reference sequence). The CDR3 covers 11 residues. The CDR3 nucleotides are TGCAGTGCTCCTACAGGGAAAGGCTACACCTTC. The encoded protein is CSAPTGKGYTF.

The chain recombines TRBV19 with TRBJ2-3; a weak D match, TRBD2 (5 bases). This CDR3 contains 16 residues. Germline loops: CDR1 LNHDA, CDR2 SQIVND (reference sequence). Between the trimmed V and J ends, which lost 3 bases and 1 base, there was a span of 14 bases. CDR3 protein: CASSISSGHGTDTQYF. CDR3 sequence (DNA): TGTGCCAGTAGTATTTCCAGCGGCCACGGCACAGATACGCAGTATTTT.

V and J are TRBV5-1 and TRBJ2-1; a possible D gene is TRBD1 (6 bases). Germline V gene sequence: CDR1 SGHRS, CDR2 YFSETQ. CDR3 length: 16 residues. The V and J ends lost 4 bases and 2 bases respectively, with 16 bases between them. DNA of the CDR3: TGCGCCAGCAGCAGTGCAGGGGTGCGTACCTACAATGAGCAGTTCTTC. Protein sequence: CASSSAGVRTYNEQFF.

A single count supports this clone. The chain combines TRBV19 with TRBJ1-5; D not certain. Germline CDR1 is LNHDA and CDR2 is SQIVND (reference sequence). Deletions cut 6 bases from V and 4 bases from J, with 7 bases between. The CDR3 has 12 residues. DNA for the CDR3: TGTGCCAGTAGAGAGGTGAATCAGCCCCAGCATTTT. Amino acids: CASREVNQPQHF. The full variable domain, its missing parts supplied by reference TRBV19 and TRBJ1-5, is DGGITQSPKYLFRKEGQNVTLSCEQNLNHDAMYWYRQDPGQGLRLIYYSQIVNDFQKGDIAEGYSVSREKKESFPLTVTSAQKNPTAFYLCASREVNQPQHFGDGTRLSIL.

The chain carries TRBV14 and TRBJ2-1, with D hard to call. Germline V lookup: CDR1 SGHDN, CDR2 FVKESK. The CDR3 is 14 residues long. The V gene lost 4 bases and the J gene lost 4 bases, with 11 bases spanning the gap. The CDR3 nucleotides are TGTGCCAGCAGCCCCCCTACGCCTTACAATGAGCAGTTCTTC. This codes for CASSPPTPYNEQFF. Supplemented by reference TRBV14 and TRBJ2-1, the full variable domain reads EAGVTQFPSHSVIEKGQTVTLRCDPISGHDNLYWYRRVMGKEIKFLLHFVKESKQDESGMPNNRFLAERTGGTYSTLKVQPAELEDSGVYFCASSPPTPYNEQFFGPGTRLTVL.

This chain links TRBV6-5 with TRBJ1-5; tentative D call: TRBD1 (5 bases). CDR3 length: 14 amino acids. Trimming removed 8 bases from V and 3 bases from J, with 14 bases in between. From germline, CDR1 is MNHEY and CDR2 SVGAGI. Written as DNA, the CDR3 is TGTGCCAGCCTAGAACAGGTTTCCAATCAGCCCCAGCATTTT. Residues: CASLEQVSNQPQHF.

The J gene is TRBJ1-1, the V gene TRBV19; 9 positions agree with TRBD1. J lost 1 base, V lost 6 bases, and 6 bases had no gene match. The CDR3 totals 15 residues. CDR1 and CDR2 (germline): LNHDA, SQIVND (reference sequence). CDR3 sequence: CASSGNRGPNTEAFF. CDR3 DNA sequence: TGTGCCAGTAGCGGTAACAGGGGGCCGAACACTGAAGCTTTCTTT.

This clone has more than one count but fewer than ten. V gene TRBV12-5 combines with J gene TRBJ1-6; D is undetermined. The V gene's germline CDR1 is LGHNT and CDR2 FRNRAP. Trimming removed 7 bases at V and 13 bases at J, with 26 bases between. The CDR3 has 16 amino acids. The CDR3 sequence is CASVLRTGRESSPLHF. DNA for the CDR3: TGTGCTAGTGTTCTTCGGACGGGCCGGGAAAGTTCGCCCCTCCACTTT.

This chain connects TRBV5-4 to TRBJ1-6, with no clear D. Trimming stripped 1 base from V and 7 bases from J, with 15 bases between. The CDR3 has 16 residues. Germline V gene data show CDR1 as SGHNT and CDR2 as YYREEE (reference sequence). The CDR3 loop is CASSLTLGRVNSPLHF. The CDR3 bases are TGTGCCAGCAGCTTGACTCTAGGCCGGGTGAATTCACCCCTCCACTTT.

The CDR3 nucleotides are TGTGCCAGCAGCCTAGGACTAGCGGGATACGAGCAGTACTTC. It encodes CASSLGLAGYEQYF. V and J are TRBV6-5 and TRBJ2-7; TRBD2 matches 12 bases. From germline, CDR1 is MNHEY and CDR2 SVGAGI. The V and J ends lost 6 bases and 4 bases, in that order; junction bases with no gene match: 4. There are 14 residues in the CDR3.

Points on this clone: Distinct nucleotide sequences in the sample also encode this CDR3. The CDR3 DNA reads TGTGCCAGCAGCCTGACGGGGAACACTGAAGCTTTCTTT. Amino acid sequence: CASSLTGNTEAFF. This chain links TRBV3-1 (or the pseudogene TRBV3-2) with TRBJ1-1, with D hard to call. Germline V CDR1 and CDR2: LGHDT, YNNKEL (reference sequence). The V end was cut by 4 bases, the J end by 1 base, with 7 bases between. The CDR3 runs 13 residues.

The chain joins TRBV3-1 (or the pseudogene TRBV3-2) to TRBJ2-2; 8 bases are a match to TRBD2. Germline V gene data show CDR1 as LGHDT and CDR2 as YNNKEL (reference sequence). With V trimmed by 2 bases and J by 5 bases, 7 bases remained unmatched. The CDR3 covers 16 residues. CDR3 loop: CASSQYSGIGTGELFF. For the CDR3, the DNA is TGTGCCAGCAGCCAATATAGCGGGATCGGTACCGGGGAGCTGTTTTTT.

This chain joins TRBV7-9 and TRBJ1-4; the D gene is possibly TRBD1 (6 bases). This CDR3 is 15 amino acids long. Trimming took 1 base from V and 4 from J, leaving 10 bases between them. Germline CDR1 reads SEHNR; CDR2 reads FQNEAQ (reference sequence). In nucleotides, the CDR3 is TGTGCCAGCAGCTTAGGAGGACAGATTAATGAAAAACTGTTTTTT. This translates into CASSLGGQINEKLFF.

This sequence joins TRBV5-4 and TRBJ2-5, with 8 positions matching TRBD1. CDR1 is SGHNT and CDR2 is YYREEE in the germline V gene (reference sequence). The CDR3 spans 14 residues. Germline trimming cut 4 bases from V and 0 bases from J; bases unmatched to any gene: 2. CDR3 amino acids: CASSDRGYQETQYF. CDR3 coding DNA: TGTGCCAGCAGCGACAGGGGATACCAAGAGACCCAGTACTTC.